This T cell receptor (beta chain) was retrieved from a study of blood T cell repertoires in COVID-19. Germline CDR1 is SGHNT and CDR2 is YENEEA. Trimming left V 5 bases short and J 7 bases short, with 15 bases between. CDR3 length: 14 amino acids. The assay was immunoSEQ multiplex PCR, and TCRdb's table has in-frame clones only and misses some. The repertoire holds 55,000 to 70,000 clones, with approximately 82% as singletons. This clone appeared a few times. The chain joins TRBV11-3 to TRBJ2-1; D perhaps matches TRBD2 (6 bases). Sequenced sample: peripheral blood. The clonotype originates from a woman of 80 years or more with acute or convalescent COVID-19. In DNA, the CDR3 is TGTGCCAGCAGCCTGGGACTCGAATGGAATGAGCAGTTCTTC. Amino acids: CASSLGLEWNEQFF.